The rows below give T cell receptor beta chains drawn from one sample of a study of cytomegalovirus exposure and HLA in healthy donors. Only in-frame clones appear in the TCRdb table, and some are missing; sequencing was by immunoSEQ multiplex PCR. This sample has 200,000 to 300,000 clones, with roughly 78% found just once. Source material: PBMCs. These TCRs come from a boy aged 5-17 years in good health and CMV-seronegative. CDR3s include the opening cysteine and the closing phenylalanine or tryptophan. The D gene is left open where the match is weak. Size values are once, few and many counts, or a class for expanded clones, and some rows have none.

CDR3nt	CDR3aa	abundance	d_gene	v_gene	j_gene
TGTGCCTGGAGGAGGACTAGCGGTTTTCGCGAGCAGTACTTC	CAWRRTSGFREQYF	.	TRBD2	TRBV30	TRBJ2-7
TGTGCCAGCAGCCACCTTAACGGGGGTGAGCAGTTCTTC	CASSHLNGGEQFF	.	.	TRBV4-2	TRBJ2-1
TGTGCCACAAGGAGGTCAGAAAACCTCTACGAGCAGTACTTC	CATRRSENLYEQYF	.	.	TRBV10-3	TRBJ2-7
TGTGCCAGCTCATCCGCGGGGGGGCACATAGATACGCAGTATTTT	CASSSAGGHIDTQYF	.	TRBD2	TRBV18	TRBJ2-3
TGTGCCAGCAGTGTGGACAGGGCCCCCTACGAGCAGTACTTC	CASSVDRAPYEQYF	.	TRBD1	TRBV6-1	TRBJ2-7
TGTGCCAGCAGCTTAGGTAGTACTGAAGCTTTCTTT	CASSLGSTEAFF	.	.	TRBV7-9	TRBJ1-1
TGTGCCAGCGGTCGCACGGGGGGGGCTGGCTACACCTTC	CASGRTGGAGYTF	once	.	TRBV9	TRBJ1-2
TGTGCCAGCAGCGTAAAAGGGGATGGCTACACCTTC	CASSVKGDGYTF	.	.	TRBV9	TRBJ1-2
TGTGCTAGCAGCCAGCGGACAGGCCAAGAGACCCAGTACTTC	CASSQRTGQETQYF	.	TRBD1	TRBV7-7	TRBJ2-5
TGTGCCAGCAGCTTCGGGACAGTTGCTAATGAAAAACTGTTTTTT	CASSFGTVANEKLFF	.	TRBD1	TRBV13	TRBJ1-4
TGTGCCAGCAGCCGACAGGGAGGCACTGAAGCTTTCTTT	CASSRQGGTEAFF	.	TRBD1	TRBV11-3	TRBJ1-1
TGCGCCAGCAGTGACCCGATTGGACAGGGGGCCATCCACGAGCAGTACTTC	CASSDPIGQGAIHEQYF	.	TRBD1	TRBV10-2	TRBJ2-7
TGTGCCAGCAGCTTTTCCAGGGTAGCTGAAGCTTTCTTT	CASSFSRVAEAFF	.	.	TRBV5-4	TRBJ1-1
TGCAGCTTCCGGGACAGGGAGAACTATGGCTACACCTTC	CSFRDRENYGYTF	.	TRBD1	TRBV29-1	TRBJ1-2
TGCAGCGTTGGGGGGCGTTACACCGGGGAGCTGTTTTTT	CSVGGRYTGELFF	.	.	TRBV29-1	TRBJ2-2
TGTGCCAGCTCGCAGATGGCGGGAGAGCCCTACGAGCAGTACTTC	CASSQMAGEPYEQYF	.	TRBD2	TRBV18	TRBJ2-7